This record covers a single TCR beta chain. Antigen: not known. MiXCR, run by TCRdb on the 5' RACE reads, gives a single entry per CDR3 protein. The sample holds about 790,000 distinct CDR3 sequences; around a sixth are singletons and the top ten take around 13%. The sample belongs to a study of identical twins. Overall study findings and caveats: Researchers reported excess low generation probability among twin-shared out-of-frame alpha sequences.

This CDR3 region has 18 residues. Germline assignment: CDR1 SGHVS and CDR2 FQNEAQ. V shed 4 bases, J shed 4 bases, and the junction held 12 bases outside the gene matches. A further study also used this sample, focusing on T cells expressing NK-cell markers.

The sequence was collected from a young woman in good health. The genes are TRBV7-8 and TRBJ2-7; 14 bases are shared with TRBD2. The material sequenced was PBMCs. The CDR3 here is CASSSRTSGGPFRYEQYF. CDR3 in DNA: TGTGCCAGCAGCTCACGGACTAGCGGGGGGCCCTTCCGATACGAGCAGTACTTC.